This TCR beta chain derives from a study of blood T cell repertoires in COVID-19. Study summary: The United States, Italy and Spain provided the acute and convalescent COVID-19 samples. T cells, B-cell-depleted T cells, or PBMCs supplied cDNA or gDNA.

CDR3 length: 13 residues. Deletions cut 0 bases from V and 6 bases from J, with 6 bases between. CDR1 MGHRA and CDR2 YSYEKL come from the germline V gene. The method was immunoSEQ multiplex PCR; TCRdb's version includes in-frame clones alone and lacks a portion of them. The table has approximately 470,000 clones, about nine tenths seen once. Membership in each cohort depended on participant-reported clinical history. Symptom resolution, clearance, or two negative PCRs marked donors in Cohort 3 as recovered. The sequenced material came from PBMCs or T cells enriched from blood (not recorded which). The receptor's source is a woman aged 18-29 years who had recovered from COVID-19. V is TRBV4-1 and J is TRBJ2-1; the D is unclear. CDR3 loop: CASSQERINEQFF. CDR3 DNA sequence: TGCGCCAGCAGCCAAGAGAGAATCAATGAGCAGTTCTTC.